These 4 T cell receptor beta chains originate from one sample sequenced in a study of blood T cell repertoires in COVID-19 (dated by TCRdb to about 2020). Library generation was performed with the immunoSEQ multiplex PCR assay. TCRdb mirrors the immuneACCESS table, restricted to in-frame sequences. Some clones are absent from its copies; in checked studies, under half trace to an unresolved V gene, and the reason for the others is unknown. Here the sample has approximately 340,000 clones; roughly 87% occur a single time. Of the sample, approximately 10% is held by the ten largest clones. Sequences were obtained from peripheral blood. The receptor source for this set is a man aged 30 to 45 with COVID-19, enrolled during active disease.

This rearrangement joins TRBV4-2 to TRBJ2-1; 9 bases align to TRBD1. The CDR3 spans 15 residues. J lost 5 bases, V lost 3 bases, and 5 bases had no gene match. Germline V gives CDR1 LGHNA, CDR2 YNFKEQ. The chain's CDR3 is CASSHNRGPNNEQFF. CDR3 nucleotides: TGTGCCAGCAGCCACAACAGGGGGCCGAACAATGAGCAGTTCTTC.

This chain uses TRBV6-5 with TRBJ2-7; the D gene is possibly TRBD1 (5 bases). Trimming removed 5 bases at V and 2 bases at J, with 13 bases between. CDR1 and CDR2 (germline): MNHEY, SVGAGI. CDR3 length equals 14 residues. For the CDR3, the DNA is TGTGCCAGCAGTAGAGTGGGGCGAGCCTACGAGCAGTACTTC. It is translated as CASSRVGRAYEQYF.

V usage is TRBV3-1 (or the pseudogene TRBV3-2) and J usage is TRBJ1-1; 7 bases line up with TRBD1. J lost 4 bases, V lost 4 bases, and 21 bases had no gene match. This CDR3 region has 19 residues. Germline CDR1 LGHDT, CDR2 YNNKEL (reference sequence). The CDR3 loop reads CASSLGRQRDRRGSTEAFF. CDR3 bases: TGTGCCAGCAGCCTCGGCCGCCAGAGGGACAGAAGGGGAAGCACTGAAGCTTTCTTT.

The CDR3 is CASSYGQLEKLFF. As DNA, the CDR3 is TGTGCCAGCAGTTACGGACAGCTTGAAAAACTGTTTTTT. The gene calls are TRBV6-5 and TRBJ1-4; possible D gene TRBD1, 6 bases. The CDR3 has 13 amino acids. Looked up from germline, CDR1 is MNHEY and CDR2 is SVGAGI. The V gene lost 2 bases and the J gene lost 7 bases, with 8 bases spanning the gap.